This passage covers 14 T cell receptor beta chains from one sample sequenced in a study of PD-1 blockade in classical Hodgkin lymphoma. TCRdb's table, derived via immunoSEQ multiplex PCR, lists solely in-frame clones and lacks some. The sample has approximately 89,000 clones; approximately 88% are singletons. Each of the patients experienced relapse following autologous stem cell transplantation, and their brentuximab vedotin exposure differed. Here the sequenced sample was peripheral blood mononuclear cells (PBMCs), taken at baseline. The receptors were gathered from a human donor with classical Hodgkin lymphoma.

This clone was observed a handful of times. J is TRBJ1-1 and V is TRBV6-1; 7 bases match TRBD1. The CDR3 runs to 13 residues. Germline V gene sequence: CDR1 MNHNS, CDR2 SASEGT. After removal of 6 bases from V and 4 bases from J, the junction contained 5 bases not matched to a gene. The CDR3 reads CASRLGQITEAFF. CDR3 DNA: TGTGCCAGCAGGCTGGGACAGATCACTGAAGCTTTCTTT.

The rearrangement links TRBV18 to TRBJ2-3; D possibly matches TRBD1 or TRBD2 (6 bases each). The germline V and J ends were trimmed by 2 bases and 2 bases, with 14 bases remaining between them. The germline V gene has CDR1 KGHSH and CDR2 LQKENI. This CDR3 comprises 16 residues. For the CDR3, the DNA is TGTGCCAGCTCACCAAGGGGGGCGGACTACACAGATACGCAGTATTTT. This sequence encodes CASSPRGADYTDTQYF. The full variable domain, rest sourced from reference TRBV18 and TRBJ2-3, is NAGVMQNPRHLVRRRGQEARLRCSPMKGHSHVYWYRQLPEEGLKFMVYLQKENIIDESGMPKERFSAEFPKEGPSILRIQQVVRGDSAAYFCASSPRGADYTDTQYFGPGTRLTVL.

This clone was found a few times. The rearrangement links TRBV29-1 to TRBJ1-1, with a tentative D call TRBD1 (5 bases). In germline, CDR1 is SQVTM, CDR2 ANQGSEA. The germline V and J ends were trimmed by 6 bases and 0 bases, with 8 bases remaining between them. The CDR3 contains 12 residues. In DNA form, the CDR3 reads TGCAGCGTGGGGACTGTGAACACTGAAGCTTTCTTT. As protein: CSVGTVNTEAFF. Together with reference TRBV29-1 and TRBJ1-1, the CDR3 gives the full variable domain: SAVISQKPSRDICQRGTSLTIQCQVDSQVTMMFWYRQQPGQSLTLIATANQGSEATYESGFVIDKFPISRPNLTFSTLTVSNMSPEDSSIYLCSVGTVNTEAFFGQGTRLTVV.

The gene calls are TRBV12-5 and TRBJ2-5; 10 bases are shared with TRBD1. Germline V gene sequence: CDR1 LGHNT, CDR2 FRNRAP. The junction had 4 bases not matched to a gene; V was cut back by 6 bases and J by 0 bases. There are 15 residues in the CDR3. As DNA, the CDR3 is TGTGCTAGTGGGTGGACAGGGGGGAACCAAGAGACCCAGTACTTC. It encodes CASGWTGGNQETQYF.

The CDR3 is CASSFPGQGSNEKLFF. CDR3 DNA sequence: TGTGCCAGTAGTTTCCCGGGACAGGGGTCGAATGAAAAACTGTTTTTT. This sequence joins TRBV19 and TRBJ1-4; 10 bases are shared with TRBD1. This CDR3 region has 16 residues. CDR1 is LNHDA, CDR2 SQIVND, per germline (reference sequence). V trimming: 5 bases; J trimming: 5 bases; junction bases outside the gene matches: 8.

The genes are TRBV19 and TRBJ1-2; 7 bases align to TRBD1. This CDR3 is 13 amino acids long. CDR1 and CDR2 from the germline V gene are LNHDA and SQIVND (reference sequence). The ends lost 5 bases at V and 4 bases at J; junction bases unmatched: 4. The CDR3 sequence: CASSGTALYGYTF. CDR3 nucleotides: TGTGCCAGTAGTGGGACAGCCCTCTATGGCTACACCTTC.

As DNA, the CDR3 is TGTGCCACCAGCGGTAGACAGGGCGGCTCTGGGGCCAACGTCCTGACTTTC. Protein: CATSGRQGGSGANVLTF. V is TRBV15 and J is TRBJ2-6; 7 bases align to TRBD1. Germline V gives CDR1 LNHNV, CDR2 YYDKDF (reference sequence). V lost 5 bases and J lost 0; bases outside the gene matches: 7. CDR3 length equals 17 residues.

The chain links TRBV5-5 to TRBJ2-7, with D possibly TRBD2 on 6 matching bases. CDR3 length: 12 amino acids. CDR1 and CDR2 (germline): SGHKS, YYEKEE (reference sequence). Deletions cut 4 bases from V and 4 bases from J, with 9 bases between. The CDR3 sequence is CASSPGVYEQYF. Written as DNA, the CDR3 is TGTGCCAGCAGCCCGGGAGTTTACGAGCAGTACTTC.

This clone was seen once. The chain has TRBV9 and TRBJ2-3; 10 bases are shared with TRBD2. Trimming at V came to 4 bases and at J to 2 bases, leaving 4 bases not matched to a gene. The CDR3 is 15 amino acids. CDR1 and CDR2 from the germline V gene are SGDLS and YYNGEE. Here the CDR3 reads CASSLSGRVTDTQYF. DNA for the CDR3: TGTGCCAGCAGCCTGAGCGGGAGGGTCACAGATACGCAGTATTTT. The whole variable domain, remainder taken from reference TRBV9 and TRBJ2-3, is DSGVTQTPKHLITATGQRVTLRCSPRSGDLSVYWYQQSLDQGLQFLIQYYNGEERAKGNILERFSAQQFPDLHSELNLSSLELGDSALYFCASSLSGRVTDTQYFGPGTRLTVL.

The J gene is TRBJ2-3, the V gene TRBV19, with 10 bases fitting TRBD2. The V gene end was trimmed by 7 bases and the J gene end by 6 bases; junction bases not matched to a gene: 13. The germline V gene has CDR1 LNHDA and CDR2 SQIVND (reference sequence). There are 16 residues in the CDR3. The CDR3 protein is CASIGASGGFIDTQYF. CDR3 sequence (DNA): TGTGCCAGTATTGGGGCTAGCGGGGGATTTATCGATACGCAGTATTTT.

The chain recombines TRBV10-3 with TRBJ2-5, with 7 nucleotides matching TRBD2. With V trimmed by 10 bases and J by 1 base, 6 bases remained unmatched. This CDR3 has 13 amino acids. CDR1 and CDR2 (germline): ENHRY, SYGVKD. CDR3 coding DNA: TGTGCCACCGGGGGGACGGCCCAAGAGACCCAGTACTTC. This codes for CATGGTAQETQYF.

V usage is TRBV6-5 and J usage is TRBJ1-3; D remains ambiguous. V was clipped by 6 bases and J by 0 bases, with 6 bases between them. Germline lookup yields CDR1 MNHEY and CDR2 SVGAGI. The CDR3 is 13 residues long. The CDR3 sequence is CASRTDSGNTIYF. The CDR3 nucleotides read TGTGCCAGCAGGACTGACTCTGGAAACACCATATATTTT.

V and J are TRBV6-1 and TRBJ2-7, with D possibly being TRBD1 (6 bases). The germline V gene has CDR1 MNHNS and CDR2 SASEGT. The length of the CDR3 is 12 residues. Trimming pared 0 bases from V and 6 bases from J, leaving 6 bases between. CDR3 in DNA: TGTGCCAGCAGTGAAGCAGGGGGCGAGCAGTACTTC. It is translated as CASSEAGGEQYF.

This chain uses TRBV14 with TRBJ2-2; D gene unclear. The CDR3 loop spans 12 amino acids. Trimming removed 4 bases at V and 3 bases at J, with 3 bases between. Germline CDR1 and CDR2: SGHDN and FVKESK. Here the CDR3 DNA reads TGTGCCAGCAGCCCTTACACCGGGGAGCTGTTTTTT. This translates into CASSPYTGELFF.